This entry lists 10 T cell receptor beta chains sequenced from one sample in a study of beta chain features in type 1 diabetes (dated by TCRdb to the late 2010s). The protocol used for the library was the immunoSEQ multiplex PCR assay. All of the isolated RNA was reverse transcribed with the High Capacity cDNA Reverse Transcription Kit, so expressed TCRB transcripts were sequenced. TCRdb's version of the immuneACCESS table is confined to in-frame rearrangements and falls short of the full clone set. An unresolved V gene accounts for under half of the shortfall where checked; the remainder is of unknown origin. The sample has a few hundred thousand clones on record, 27% of them singletons. Approximately 4% of the sample is taken by the ten largest. Specimen: central memory CD4+ T cells from blood. These receptors all come from a young man in good health.

This clone was counted a few times. At the DNA level, this CDR3 is encoded by other sequences in the same sample as well. The J gene is TRBJ1-1, the V gene TRBV4-3; possible D gene TRBD1, 5 bases. Trimming took 3 bases from V and 0 from J, leaving 5 bases between them. In germline, CDR1 is LGHNA, CDR2 YSLEER. The CDR3 sequence is 13 residues long. In nucleotides, the CDR3 is TGCGCCAGCAGCCAGACAGTGAACACTGAAGCTTTCTTT. Amino acids: CASSQTVNTEAFF.

This clone has a count of ten or more. The chain recombines TRBV27 with TRBJ2-1; unclear D gene. Trimming stripped 5 bases from V and 7 bases from J, with 21 bases between. The CDR3 has 16 amino acids. Germline V gene data show CDR1 as MNHEY and CDR2 as SMNVEV (reference sequence). CDR3 loop: CASSPPDGRIGNEQFF. The DNA for the CDR3 is TGTGCCAGCAGTCCGCCGGACGGCCGAATAGGGAATGAGCAGTTCTTC.

This clone has a count of ten or more. The V and J genes are TRBV11-2 and TRBJ1-5; TRBD1 agrees at 10 bases. Trimming cost V 5 bases and J 3 bases; bases outside gene matches: 4. The CDR3 consists of 15 residues. In germline, CDR1 is SGHAT, CDR2 FQNNGV. CDR3 protein: CASSGGTGDNQPQHF. The CDR3 nucleotides are TGTGCCAGCAGCGGCGGGACAGGGGACAATCAGCCCCAGCATTTT.

This clone was detected ten times or more. This chain connects TRBV2 to TRBJ1-5; a weak D match, TRBD1 (5 bases). The V gene lost 3 bases and the J gene lost 7 bases, with 7 bases spanning the gap. The CDR3 is 12 amino acids. Germline-derived CDR1 and CDR2 are SNHLY and FYNNEI. This CDR3 is CASSDRDQPQHF. For the CDR3, the DNA is TGTGCCAGCAGTGATCGGGACCAGCCCCAGCATTTT.

J is TRBJ2-1 and V is TRBV5-1, with D possibly TRBD2 on 5 matching bases. Looked up from germline, CDR1 is SGHRS and CDR2 is YFSETQ. There are 16 residues in the CDR3. V shed 2 bases and J shed 5 bases, with 17 bases lying between them. DNA of the CDR3: TGCGCCAGCAGCTTCATTCGGGGAAAGGGTAACAATGAGCAGTTCTTC. Amino acids: CASSFIRGKGNNEQFF.

The chain joins TRBV10-3 to TRBJ1-5; D is ambiguous. The V end lost 2 bases, the J end lost 0 bases, and 8 bases lay between the germline ends. CDR1 ENHRY and CDR2 SYGVKD come from the germline V gene. CDR3 length equals 15 residues. The CDR3, as DNA: TGTGCCATCAGTGAGGCGGATAATAGCAATCAGCCCCAGCATTTT. Protein: CAISEADNSNQPQHF.

The table lists this clone with a few counts. As DNA, the CDR3 is TGCAGCGTCGGACCACGCTCCTACAATGAGCAGTTCTTC. Its translation is CSVGPRSYNEQFF. This chain connects TRBV29-1 to TRBJ2-1; D not resolved. Germline V gives CDR1 SQVTM, CDR2 ANQGSEA. Trimming stripped 6 bases from V and 0 bases from J, with 9 bases between. The CDR3 runs to 13 residues.

The chain couples TRBV2 to TRBJ1-2; no clear D gene. The germline gives CDR1 SNHLY, CDR2 FYNNEI. V was cut by 5 bases and J by 10 bases, with 11 bases left in between. CDR3 length: 11 amino acids. The CDR3: CASSFKTLYTF. CDR3 nucleotides: TGTGCCAGCAGTTTCAAAACTCTCTACACCTTC.

This sequence joins TRBV10-3 and TRBJ1-6, with D perhaps TRBD1 (6 bases). V gave up 3 bases and J gave up 2 bases, with 8 bases separating them. The CDR3 has 15 residues. Germline CDR1 ENHRY, CDR2 SYGVKD. CDR3 nucleotides: TGTGCCATCAGTGACGGGGGCGCCTATAATTCACCCCTCCACTTT. Translation: CAISDGGAYNSPLHF.

CDR3 nucleotides: TGTGCCAGCAGCTTGGAGCCAGGACTATCTGGGAATGAGCAGTTCTTC. Its protein is CASSLEPGLSGNEQFF. The chain uses TRBV5-4 and TRBJ2-1, with D possibly being TRBD2 (6 bases). The CDR3 sequence is 16 residues long. The V end was cut by 0 bases, the J end by 7 bases, with 17 bases between. Germline CDR1 reads SGHNT; CDR2 reads YYREEE (reference sequence).